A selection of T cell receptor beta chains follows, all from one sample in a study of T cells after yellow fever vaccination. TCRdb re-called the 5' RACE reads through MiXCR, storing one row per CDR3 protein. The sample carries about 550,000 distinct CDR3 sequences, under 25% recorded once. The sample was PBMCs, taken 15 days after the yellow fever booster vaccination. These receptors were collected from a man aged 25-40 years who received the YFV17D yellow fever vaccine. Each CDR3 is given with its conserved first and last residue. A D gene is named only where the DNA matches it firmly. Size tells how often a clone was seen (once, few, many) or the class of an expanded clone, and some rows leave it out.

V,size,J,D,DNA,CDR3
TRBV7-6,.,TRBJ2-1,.,TGTGCCAGCAGCACCTCAAATTCGAATGAGCAGTTCTTC,CASSTSNSNEQFF
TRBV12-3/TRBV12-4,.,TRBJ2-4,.,TGTGCCAGCAGTTTTGGAGGGGCCCCCCTGGGCATTCAGTACTTC,CASSFGGAPLGIQYF
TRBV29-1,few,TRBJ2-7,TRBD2,TGCAGCGTGCAAGCGGGAGTTTCCTACGAGCAGTACTTC,CSVQAGVSYEQYF
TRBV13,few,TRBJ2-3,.,TGTGCCAGCAGCAAGTTAGATACGCAGTATTTT,CASSKLDTQYF
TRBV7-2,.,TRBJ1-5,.,TGTGCCAGCAGGGAAGTAACTAGCAATCAGCCCCAGCATTTT,CASREVTSNQPQHF
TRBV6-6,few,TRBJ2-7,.,TGTGCCAGCAGTCCCGGACCCGCTGAGCAGTACTTC,CASSPGPAEQYF
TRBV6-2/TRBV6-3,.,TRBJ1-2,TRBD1,TGTGCCAGCAGGGCCGGGACAGGGGGCGAAGCTAACTATGGCTACACCTTC,CASRAGTGGEANYGYTF
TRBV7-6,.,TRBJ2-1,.,TGTGCCAGCAGCTTAGGGCCGTCGGAGCGACTCAATGAGCAGTTCTTC,CASSLGPSERLNEQFF
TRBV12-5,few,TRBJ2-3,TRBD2,TGTGCTAGTGGCTACGGGACTAGCCCTAGCACAGATACGCAGTATTTT,CASGYGTSPSTDTQYF
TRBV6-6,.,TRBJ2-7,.,TGTGCCAGCAGTCGCCGGGATGATTACGAGCAGTACTTC,CASSRRDDYEQYF
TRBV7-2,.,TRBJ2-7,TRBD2,TGTGCCAGCAGCTTACCCGCCCCGGGAGGTAAAGAGCAGTACTTC,CASSLPAPGGKEQYF
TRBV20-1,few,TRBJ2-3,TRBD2,TGCAGTGCTAAAAGGCTAGCGGGAGCAGATACGCAGTATTTT,CSAKRLAGADTQYF
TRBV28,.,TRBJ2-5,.,TGTGCCAGCAGTCTACCTGGGGGCCGAGAGACCCAGTACTTC,CASSLPGGRETQYF
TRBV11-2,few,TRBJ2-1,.,TGTGCCAGCAGCCCGTGGACTGCATACAATGAGCAGTTCTTC,CASSPWTAYNEQFF
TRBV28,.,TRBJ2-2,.,TGTGCCAGCAAGAGGCGTTCCGGGGAGCTGTTTTTT,CASKRRSGELFF
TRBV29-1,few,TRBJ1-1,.,TGCAGCGCTCAATCGTTGGATAACACTGAAGCTTTCTTT,CSAQSLDNTEAFF
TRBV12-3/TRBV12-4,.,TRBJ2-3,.,TGTGCCAGCAGTTTAGGGGCTGACCTTTTCACAGATACGCAGTATTTT,CASSLGADLFTDTQYF
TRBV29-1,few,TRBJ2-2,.,TGCAGCGTTGGCATACGCACCGGGGAGCTGTTTTTT,CSVGIRTGELFF
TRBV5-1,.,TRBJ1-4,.,TGCGCCAGCAGCTTGGGCGGAGGACTGAATGAAAAACTGTTTTTT,CASSLGGGLNEKLFF
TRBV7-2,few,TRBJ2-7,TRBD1,TGTGCCAGCAGCAAGGGACAGGGACGGGAGCAGTACTTC,CASSKGQGREQYF
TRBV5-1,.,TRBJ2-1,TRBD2,TGCGCCAGCAGCTTGAACCTAGCGGGAGTAAATGAGCAGTTCTTC,CASSLNLAGVNEQFF
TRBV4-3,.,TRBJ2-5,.,TGCGCCAGCAGCCAAGGACGTCGAGGGGAGACCCAGTACTTC,CASSQGRRGETQYF
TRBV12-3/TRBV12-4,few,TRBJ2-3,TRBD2,TGTGCCAGCAGTGTGACTAGCGGGAGGCGCACAGATACGCAGTATTTT,CASSVTSGRRTDTQYF
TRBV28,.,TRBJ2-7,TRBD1,TGTGCCAGCAGTCTCGCTCTACTTCACCGGGACAGGGACTACGAGCAGTACTTC,CASSLALLHRDRDYEQYF
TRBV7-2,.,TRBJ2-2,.,TGTGCCAGCAGCTTAGCGGGACCTACCGGGGAGCTGTTTTTT,CASSLAGPTGELFF
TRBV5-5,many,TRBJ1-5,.,TGTGCCAGCAGCTTGAGTTTAGGTCCTTATAGCAATCAGCCCCAGCATTTT,CASSLSLGPYSNQPQHF
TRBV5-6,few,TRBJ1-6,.,TGTGCCAGCAGCGCGGACAGCGCAAATTCACCCCTCCACTTT,CASSADSANSPLHF
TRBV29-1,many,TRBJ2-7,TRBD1,TGCAGCGTTCGTGAGACAGGGGTATCCTACGAGCAGTACTTC,CSVRETGVSYEQYF
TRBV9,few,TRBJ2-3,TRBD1,TGTGCCAGCACCTCGACAGGGGGTTCAGATACGCAGTATTTT,CASTSTGGSDTQYF
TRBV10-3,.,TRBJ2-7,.,TGTGCCATCAGTGAGTATGCAGGGAGCTACGAGCAGTACTTC,CAISEYAGSYEQYF